The table lists the clone carrying this T cell receptor (beta chain) with many counts. The antigen remains undetermined. The study included ophthalmopathy patients with Clinical Activity Score at least 3, NOSPECS grade at least 4 and duration under 3 months. Patients showing uncontrolled infection, other autoimmune disease, pregnancy or lactation were ineligible. These data are taken from a study of T cells in Graves' hyperthyroidism and ophthalmopathy. About the research overall: At the time of initial diagnosis and before any treatment, peripheral blood was collected. Study results and limitations: Most thyroid clonotypes expanded above 0.001 were also detected in blood.

The CDR3 regions of TCR beta were amplified from RNA transcripts. The HTBI primer set was used in a first-round RT-PCR of the TCR CDR3. TCRdb reprocessed the multiplex PCR reads with MiXCR, giving one entry per CDR3 protein. The sample comprises around 610,000 distinct CDR3 sequences, 14% to 15% of which are singletons, and 3.5% to 4.5% rests with the top ten. The CDR3 is made up of 13 amino acids. Germline assignment: CDR1 MNHNS and CDR2 SASEGT. The J segment lost 9 bases and the V segment lost 10 bases, leaving 10 bases of the junction unmatched. This chain connects TRBV6-1 to TRBJ2-1; 9 positions match TRBD2. The sequencing input was blood. This TCR derives from a woman between 40 and 50 years old with Graves' ophthalmopathy. CDR3 DNA: TGTGCCACCGACCTGATAGCGGGAGCTGAGCAGTTCTTC. It is translated as CATDLIAGAEQFF.